These 32 T cell receptor beta chains share one sample of origin, sequenced in a study of blood T cell repertoires in COVID-19. Some clones are missing from TCRdb's copy, which holds only in-frame ones; the method was immunoSEQ multiplex PCR. The sample includes around 87,000 clones, 80% of them seen just once. The sequencing sample was made of peripheral blood. The source of these receptors is a human donor in a cohort sampled during active COVID-19.

In this sample, this clone turned up once. This chain connects TRBV2 to TRBJ2-2; D unclear. V was trimmed by 4 bases and J by 7 bases, leaving 10 bases between them. In germline, CDR1 is SNHLY, CDR2 FYNNEI. The CDR3 runs 13 residues. The CDR3 reads CASSGFYSGELFF. CDR3 DNA sequence: TGTGCCAGCAGTGGGTTCTACAGCGGGGAGCTGTTTTTT.

This chain connects TRBV19 to TRBJ1-4; 9 bases are shared with TRBD1. This CDR3 comprises 15 residues. Germline CDR1 LNHDA, CDR2 SQIVND (reference sequence). The ends lost 4 bases at V and 8 bases at J; junction bases unmatched: 8. The CDR3 protein is CASSKGGTGPEKLFF. The CDR3 nucleotides read TGTGCCAGTAGTAAAGGGGGGACAGGGCCCGAAAAACTGTTTTTT.

The chain combines TRBV5-1 with TRBJ1-1, with D tentatively TRBD1 (5 bases). This CDR3 comprises 14 residues. Trimming took 4 bases from V and 4 from J, leaving 14 bases between them. Per the germline V gene, CDR1 is SGHRS and CDR2 is YFSETQ. In nucleotides, the CDR3 is TGCGCCAGCAGCCTAAATACGGGGGGCACTGAAGCTTTCTTT. It yields the protein CASSLNTGGTEAFF.

V gene TRBV6-2 or TRBV6-3 combines with J gene TRBJ2-2; D may be TRBD1 (6 bases). The CDR3 is 15 residues long. The V and J ends lost 5 bases and 4 bases respectively, with 14 bases between them. From germline, CDR1 is MNHEY and CDR2 SVGEGT. CDR3 residues: CASSGSLGGTGELFF. In DNA, the CDR3 is TGTGCCAGCAGTGGCTCCCTAGGGGGCACCGGGGAGCTGTTTTTT.

This clone showed up just once. This rearrangement joins TRBV28 to TRBJ1-6; no reliable D call. The CDR3 consists of 14 residues. V dropped 2 bases and J dropped 10 bases, with 12 bases sitting between them. Germline CDR1 is MDHEN and CDR2 is SYDVKM. The CDR3 region is CASSLAGFNSPLHF. CDR3 DNA: TGTGCCAGCAGTTTAGCGGGGTTCAACTCACCCCTCCACTTT.

The chain has TRBV5-8 and TRBJ2-1; TRBD1 might be the D (8 bases). This CDR3 region has 15 residues. Trimming took 1 base from V and 6 from J, leaving 14 bases between them. From germline, CDR1 is SGHTS and CDR2 YDEGEE. The CDR3 reads CASSLTGGGINEQFF. CDR3 nucleotides: TGTGCCAGCAGCTTGACAGGGGGGGGCATCAATGAGCAGTTCTTC.

V is TRBV12-2 and J is TRBJ2-7; the listed D gene, TRBD2, was not tested against the DNA. TRBV12-2 is a listed pseudogene. CDR3 length: 17 amino acids. As DNA, the CDR3 is TGTGCAAGTCGCTTAGCCAGAGAAACTAAGCCAACCTACGAGCAGTACTTC. Its protein is CASRLARETKPTYEQYF.

The chain has TRBV5-5 and TRBJ2-1; tentatively, D is TRBD2 (6 bases). The CDR3 runs to 15 residues. The V end lost 0 bases, the J end lost 2 bases, and 9 bases lay between the germline ends. Per the germline V gene, CDR1 is SGHKS and CDR2 is YYEKEE (reference sequence). CDR3 sequence: CASSLGAGTYNEQFF. CDR3 sequence (DNA): TGTGCCAGCAGCTTGGGGGCGGGAACCTACAATGAGCAGTTCTTC.

The chain has TRBV4-1 and TRBJ1-2; D not certain. Germline CDR1 and CDR2: MGHRA and YSYEKL. This CDR3 is 15 amino acids long. V was trimmed by 0 bases and J by 2 bases, leaving 10 bases between them. The CDR3 DNA sequence: TGCGCCAGCAGCCAAGAGGAGAGCCGGAACTATGGCTACACCTTC. Protein: CASSQEESRNYGYTF.

The rearrangement links TRBV2 to TRBJ1-5; TRBD1 might be the D (6 bases). The CDR3 totals 16 residues. Trimming shortened V by 5 bases and J by 0 bases, and 14 bases separated the two germline ends. Germline lookup yields CDR1 SNHLY and CDR2 FYNNEI. Here the CDR3 reads CASSRTTGNSNQPQHF. CDR3 DNA sequence: TGTGCCAGCAGTCGAACCACAGGGAATAGCAATCAGCCCCAGCATTTT. The full variable domain, with the rest looked up from reference TRBV2 and TRBJ1-5, is EPEVTQTPSHQVTQMGQEVILRCVPISNHLYFYWYRQILGQKVEFLVSFYNNEISEKSEIFDDQFSVERPDGSNFTLKIRSTKLEDSAMYFCASSRTTGNSNQPQHFGDGTRLSIL.

In this sample, this clone turned up once. The genes are TRBV6-6 and TRBJ1-5; D might be TRBD1 (6 bases). V dropped 0 bases and J dropped 5 bases, with 8 bases sitting between them. This CDR3 spans 14 amino acids. In germline, CDR1 is MNHNY, CDR2 SVGAGI (reference sequence). The CDR3 bases are TGTGCCAGCAGTTACTCGGACAGTTATCAGCCCCAGCATTTT. This translates into CASSYSDSYQPQHF.

The CDR3 sequence is CASNGQAATGELFF. The CDR3 DNA reads as TGCGCCAGCAACGGACAGGCTGCCACCGGGGAGCTGTTTTTT. J is TRBJ2-2 and V is TRBV5-1, with 7 bases matching TRBD1. Germline V gives CDR1 SGHRS, CDR2 YFSETQ. With V trimmed by 6 bases and J by 4 bases, 6 bases remained unmatched. The CDR3 extends over 14 amino acids.

The chain has TRBV6-5 and TRBJ2-2; a weak D match, TRBD2 (6 bases). CDR1 MNHEY and CDR2 SVGAGI come from the germline V gene. With 0 bases removed from V and 4 bases from J, the gap between germline ends came to 12 bases. CDR3 length: 16 residues. The CDR3 nucleotides read TGTGCCAGCAGTTACTCGAAGGGACTCAGCACCGGGGAGCTGTTTTTT. Protein product: CASSYSKGLSTGELFF.

The J gene is TRBJ2-1, the V gene TRBV3-1 (or the pseudogene TRBV3-2), with 11 bases lining up with TRBD2. After removal of 5 bases from V and 0 bases from J, the junction contained 9 bases not matched to a gene. From germline, CDR1 is LGHDT and CDR2 YNNKEL (reference sequence). The CDR3 is made up of 18 amino acids. The CDR3 DNA reads TGTGCCAGCAGCGTCCTAGCGGGGGGACAGAGCTCCTACAATGAGCAGTTCTTC. It is translated as CASSVLAGGQSSYNEQFF.

This chain connects TRBV6-5 to TRBJ1-1, with 7 bases matching TRBD1. Trimming removed 6 bases from V and 5 bases from J; junction bases left unmatched: 9. Germline V gives CDR1 MNHEY, CDR2 SVGAGI. This CDR3 region has 14 residues. CDR3 sequence reads: CASRYRGFDTEAFF. Here the CDR3 DNA reads TGTGCCAGCAGGTACAGGGGCTTCGATACTGAAGCTTTCTTT.

This rearrangement joins TRBV3-1 (or the pseudogene TRBV3-2) to TRBJ1-1; D not resolved. Trimming removed 1 base at V and 0 bases at J, with 9 bases between. Germline V CDR1 and CDR2: LGHDT, YNNKEL (reference sequence). The CDR3 contains 15 residues. The DNA for the CDR3 is TGTGCCAGCAGCCAAGGATTGGGCCTGAACACTGAAGCTTTCTTT. This translates into CASSQGLGLNTEAFF.

This clone has just a few counts. The rearrangement joins TRBV10-3 to TRBJ2-2; possibly TRBD1 for D (5 bases). There are 15 residues in the CDR3. Looked up from germline, CDR1 is ENHRY and CDR2 is SYGVKD. The ends were cut back, 2 bases at V and 7 bases at J, with 14 bases in the middle. The CDR3: CAISEQGFINGELFF. The CDR3 DNA reads TGTGCCATCAGTGAGCAGGGTTTCATTAACGGGGAGCTGTTTTTT.

The rearrangement links TRBV14 to TRBJ2-1; 9 nucleotides match TRBD1. The trim removed 6 bases at V and 2 bases at J, leaving 14 bases unmatched. The CDR3 consists of 18 residues. Germline V lookup: CDR1 SGHDN, CDR2 FVKESK. The CDR3 DNA reads as TGTGCCAGCAGTCGGAGCCTCTTACAGGGGGCTGCCTACAATGAGCAGTTCTTC. Its protein product is CASSRSLLQGAAYNEQFF.

Points on this clone: Within the sample, other DNA sequences also encode this same CDR3. V usage is TRBV5-1 and J usage is TRBJ1-4, with D perhaps TRBD1 (5 bases). The V end lost 2 bases, the J end lost 8 bases, and 10 bases lay between the germline ends. Looked up from germline, CDR1 is SGHRS and CDR2 is YFSETQ. The CDR3 is made up of 13 amino acids. This chain's CDR3 is CASSFQGGEKLFF. The CDR3, as DNA: TGCGCCAGCAGCTTCCAGGGAGGGGAAAAACTGTTTTTT.

This clone was counted a few times. This sequence joins TRBV5-1 and TRBJ2-7; D might be TRBD1 (5 bases). This CDR3 contains 12 residues. The V and J ends lost 4 bases and 3 bases respectively, with 8 bases between them. Germline loops: CDR1 SGHRS, CDR2 YFSETQ. The CDR3 DNA reads TGCGCCAGCAGCAAAGACAGCTACGAGCAGTACTTC. It specifies CASSKDSYEQYF.

The rearrangement joins TRBV3-1 (or the pseudogene TRBV3-2) to TRBJ2-1; no reliable D call. This CDR3 spans 13 amino acids. Germline CDR1 is LGHDT and CDR2 is YNNKEL (reference sequence). The V and J ends lost 3 bases and 4 bases respectively, with 7 bases between them. The CDR3 here is CASSHGGYNEQFF. Here the CDR3 DNA reads TGTGCCAGCAGCCACGGCGGTTACAATGAGCAGTTCTTC.

V usage is TRBV6-2 or TRBV6-3 and J usage is TRBJ1-1; 8 bases map to TRBD1. The ends lost 4 bases at V and 4 bases at J; junction bases unmatched: 2. CDR1 is MNHEY and CDR2 is SVGEGT in the germline V gene. The CDR3 consists of 13 residues. CDR3 sequence reads: CASSWTGSTEAFF. In DNA, the CDR3 is TGTGCCAGCAGTTGGACAGGGAGCACTGAAGCTTTCTTT.

This clone was counted a single time. The genes are TRBV28 and TRBJ1-6, with D maybe TRBD1 (6 bases). This CDR3 is built from 16 residues. Looked up from germline, CDR1 is MDHEN and CDR2 is SYDVKM. The ends were cut back, 6 bases at V and 7 bases at J, with 19 bases in the middle. CDR3 nucleotides: TGTGCCAGCAGGAAATGGTCTGGACAGTCAAATTCACCCCTCCACTTT. This gives the protein CASRKWSGQSNSPLHF.

The V call is TRBV24-1, the J call TRBJ2-1; 7 nucleotides agree with TRBD2. In germline, CDR1 is KGHDR, CDR2 SFDVKD. The CDR3 covers 18 residues. V trimming: 0 bases; J trimming: 2 bases; junction bases outside the gene matches: 9. The CDR3 nucleotides are TGTGCCACCAGTGATTTGCCTCAGCGGGGCGGTACCTACAATGAGCAGTTCTTC. Amino acid sequence: CATSDLPQRGGTYNEQFF.

The rearrangement links TRBV18 to TRBJ1-1; D might be TRBD1 (5 bases). The CDR3 is 13 residues long. From germline, CDR1 is KGHSH and CDR2 LQKENI. Deletions cut 2 bases from V and 9 bases from J, with 13 bases between. The CDR3 sequence is CASSPAGSGQAFF. The CDR3 region has the DNA TGTGCCAGCTCACCAGCAGGGTCTGGGCAAGCTTTCTTT. The full variable domain, completed using reference TRBV18 and TRBJ1-1, is NAGVMQNPRHLVRRRGQEARLRCSPMKGHSHVYWYRQLPEEGLKFMVYLQKENIIDESGMPKERFSAEFPKEGPSILRIQQVVRGDSAAYFCASSPAGSGQAFFGQGTRLTVV.

The chain joins TRBV18 to TRBJ2-7; 7 bases align to TRBD2. The CDR3 is made up of 15 amino acids. V shed 3 bases, J shed 0 bases, and the junction held 5 bases outside the gene matches. CDR1 and CDR2 from the germline V gene are KGHSH and LQKENI. The CDR3 protein is CASSPIPSGSYEQYF. The DNA for the CDR3 is TGTGCCAGCTCACCGATCCCTAGCGGCTCCTACGAGCAGTACTTC.

This chain joins TRBV28 and TRBJ2-7; D not certain. Germline V gene lookup returns CDR1 MDHEN and CDR2 SYDVKM. CDR3 size: 12 residues. V was cut by 0 bases and J by 7 bases, with 7 bases left in between. CDR3 residues: CASSLWVAEQYF. CDR3 DNA: TGTGCCAGCAGTTTATGGGTCGCGGAGCAGTACTTC.

In its sample, this clone was seen a few times. The J gene is TRBJ1-2, the V gene TRBV6-1; 8 bases map to TRBD1. J gave up 0 bases and V 4 bases, and 7 bases lay outside the gene matches. From germline, CDR1 is MNHNS and CDR2 SASEGT. This CDR3 has 16 residues. The CDR3 here is CASSVAGTGTNYGYTF. The CDR3 region has the DNA TGTGCCAGCAGTGTGGCCGGGACAGGTACTAACTATGGCTACACCTTC.

V gene TRBV5-1 combines with J gene TRBJ1-5, with D maybe TRBD1 (5 bases). CDR3 length: 15 amino acids. V was shortened by 5 bases and J by 8 bases, with 20 bases between the two germline ends. Germline assignment: CDR1 SGHRS and CDR2 YFSETQ. The CDR3, as DNA: TGCGCCAGCAGACGAGACAGCGCTCTAGGAGAGCCCCAGCATTTT. Its protein is CASRRDSALGEPQHF.

The V call is TRBV10-2, the J call TRBJ2-5, with D tentatively TRBD1 (6 bases). Germline V gene data show CDR1 as WSHSY and CDR2 as SAAADI. There are 12 residues in the CDR3. V dropped 5 bases and J dropped 5 bases, with 9 bases sitting between them. The CDR3 loop is CASSQGTETQYF. DNA for the CDR3: TGCGCCAGCAGTCAGGGGACGGAGACCCAGTACTTC.

The chain is built from TRBV11-2 and TRBJ1-1; 7 positions agree with TRBD1. Germline V lookup: CDR1 SGHAT, CDR2 FQNNGV. The CDR3 sequence is 15 residues long. After removal of 1 base from V and 2 bases from J, the junction contained 4 bases not matched to a gene. The CDR3 DNA follows: TGTGCCAGCAGCTTAGTGGGGACAGCAAACACTGAAGCTTTCTTT. Protein product: CASSLVGTANTEAFF.

The chain carries TRBV29-1 and TRBJ1-1; D remains ambiguous. There are 13 residues in the CDR3. Germline CDR1 reads SQVTM; CDR2 reads ANQGSEA. Trimming removed 6 bases at V and 6 bases at J, with 17 bases between. The CDR3 sequence is CSVGDPPRPEAFF. Written as DNA, the CDR3 is TGCAGCGTCGGCGACCCCCCGAGGCCTGAAGCTTTCTTT.